This T cell receptor beta chain derives from a study of shared clonotypes between healthy human individuals. Overall study results and limits: Sorted-subset sequencing was shown by rarefaction to be incomplete despite large depth.

Worth noting for this clone: The target antigen is unknown.

Generated by immunoSEQ multiplex PCR, the TCRdb table keeps only in-frame clones and is missing some. This table has a few million clones, 90% to 95% appearing once. This receptor was taken from a man younger than 35 in good health. The sequencing input was naive CD4+ T cells sorted from blood. The subset is: CD45RA+ positively selected.

The CDR3 sequence: CASSLKREVRAFF. CDR3 coding DNA: TGTGCCAGCAGCTTAAAAAGGGAGGTGAGGGCTTTCTTT. V usage is TRBV7-2 and J usage is TRBJ1-1; D unresolved. This CDR3 is built from 13 residues. Germline V CDR1 and CDR2: SGHTA, FQGNSA. Deletions cut 2 bases from V and 11 bases from J, with 15 bases between.